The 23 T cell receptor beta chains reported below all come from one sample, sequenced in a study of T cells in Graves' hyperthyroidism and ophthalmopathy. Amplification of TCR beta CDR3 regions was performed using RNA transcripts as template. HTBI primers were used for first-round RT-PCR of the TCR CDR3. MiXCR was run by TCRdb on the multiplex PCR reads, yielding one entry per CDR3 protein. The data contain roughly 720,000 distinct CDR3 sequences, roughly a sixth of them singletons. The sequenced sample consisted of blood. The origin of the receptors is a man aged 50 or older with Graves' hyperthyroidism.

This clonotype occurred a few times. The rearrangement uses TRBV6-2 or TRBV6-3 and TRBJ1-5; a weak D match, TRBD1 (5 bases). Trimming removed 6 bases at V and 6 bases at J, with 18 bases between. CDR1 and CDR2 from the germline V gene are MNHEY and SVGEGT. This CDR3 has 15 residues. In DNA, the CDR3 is TGTGCCAGCAGCTCTCAGGGATTGAATGGTCAGCCCCAGCATTTT. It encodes CASSSQGLNGQPQHF.

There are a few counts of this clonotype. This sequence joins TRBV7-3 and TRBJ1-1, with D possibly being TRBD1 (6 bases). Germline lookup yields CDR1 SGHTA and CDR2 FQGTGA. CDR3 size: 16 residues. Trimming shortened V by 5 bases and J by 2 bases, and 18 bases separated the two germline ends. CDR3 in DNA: TGTGCCAGCAGCCTATTCCCCTTGACAGGAAACACTGAAGCTTTCTTT. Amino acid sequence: CASSLFPLTGNTEAFF.

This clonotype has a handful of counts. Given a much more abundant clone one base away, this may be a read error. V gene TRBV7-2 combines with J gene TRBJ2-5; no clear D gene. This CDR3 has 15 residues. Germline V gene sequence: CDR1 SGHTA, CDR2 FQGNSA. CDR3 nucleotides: TGTGCCAGCAGCTTAGTTCTGCAGGCTCAAGGGACCCAGTACTTC. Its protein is CASSLVLQAQGTQYF.

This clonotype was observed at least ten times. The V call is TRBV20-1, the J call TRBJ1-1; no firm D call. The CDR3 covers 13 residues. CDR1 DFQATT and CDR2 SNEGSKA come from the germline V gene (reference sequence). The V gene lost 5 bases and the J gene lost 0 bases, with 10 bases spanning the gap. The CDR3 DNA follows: TGCAGTGCTCATTGGACGGTGAACACTGAAGCTTTCTTT. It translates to CSAHWTVNTEAFF.

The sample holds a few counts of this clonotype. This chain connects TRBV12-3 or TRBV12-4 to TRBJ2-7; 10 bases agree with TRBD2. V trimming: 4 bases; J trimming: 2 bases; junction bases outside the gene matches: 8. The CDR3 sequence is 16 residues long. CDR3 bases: TGTGCCAGCAGTTGGGGGCCAGCGGGAGGGACCTACGAGCAGTACTTC. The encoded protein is CASSWGPAGGTYEQYF.

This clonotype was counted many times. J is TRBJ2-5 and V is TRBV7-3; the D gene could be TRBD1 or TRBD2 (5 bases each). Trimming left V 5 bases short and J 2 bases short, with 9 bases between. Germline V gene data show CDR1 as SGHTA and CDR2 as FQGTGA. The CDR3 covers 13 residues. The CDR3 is CASSTGPQETQYF. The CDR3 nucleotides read TGTGCCAGCAGCACGGGACCGCAAGAGACCCAGTACTTC.

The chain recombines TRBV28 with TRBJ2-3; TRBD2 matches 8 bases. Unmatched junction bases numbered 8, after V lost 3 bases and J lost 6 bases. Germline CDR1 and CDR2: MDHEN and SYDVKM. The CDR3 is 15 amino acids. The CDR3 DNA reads TGTGCCAGCAGTTTCCTGGGAGGCGGGAGGGATACGCAGTATTTT. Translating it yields CASSFLGGGRDTQYF.

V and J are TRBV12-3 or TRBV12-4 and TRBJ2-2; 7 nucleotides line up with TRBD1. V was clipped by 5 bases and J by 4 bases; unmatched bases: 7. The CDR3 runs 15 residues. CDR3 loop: CASSPYRGGTGELFF. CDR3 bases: TGTGCCAGCAGTCCTTACAGGGGTGGCACCGGGGAGCTGTTTTTT.

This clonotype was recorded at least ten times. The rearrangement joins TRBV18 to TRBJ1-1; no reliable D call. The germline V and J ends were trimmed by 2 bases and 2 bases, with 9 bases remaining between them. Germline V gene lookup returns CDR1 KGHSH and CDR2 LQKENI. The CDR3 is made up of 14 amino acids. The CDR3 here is CASSPGVFNTEAFF. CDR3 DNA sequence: TGTGCCAGCTCACCAGGGGTATTTAACACTGAAGCTTTCTTT.

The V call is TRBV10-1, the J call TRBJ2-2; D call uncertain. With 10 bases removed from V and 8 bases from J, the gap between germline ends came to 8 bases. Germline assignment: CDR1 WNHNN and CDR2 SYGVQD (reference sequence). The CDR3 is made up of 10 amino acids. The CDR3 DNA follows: TGCGCCAACCTTGTTGGGGAGCTGTTTTTT. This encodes CANLVGELFF.

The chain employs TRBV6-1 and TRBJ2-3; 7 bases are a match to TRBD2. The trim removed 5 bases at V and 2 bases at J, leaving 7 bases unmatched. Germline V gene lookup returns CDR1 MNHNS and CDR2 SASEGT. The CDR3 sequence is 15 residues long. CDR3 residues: CASSSVGGATDTQYF. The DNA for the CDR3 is TGTGCCAGCAGTTCCGTGGGAGGGGCCACAGATACGCAGTATTTT.

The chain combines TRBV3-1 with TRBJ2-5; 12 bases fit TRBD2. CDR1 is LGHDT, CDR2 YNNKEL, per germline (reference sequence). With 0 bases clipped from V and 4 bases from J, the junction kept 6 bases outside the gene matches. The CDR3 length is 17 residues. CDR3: CASSQDKSTSGGETQYF. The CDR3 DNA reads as TGTGCCAGCAGCCAAGATAAGTCGACTAGCGGGGGAGAGACCCAGTACTTC.

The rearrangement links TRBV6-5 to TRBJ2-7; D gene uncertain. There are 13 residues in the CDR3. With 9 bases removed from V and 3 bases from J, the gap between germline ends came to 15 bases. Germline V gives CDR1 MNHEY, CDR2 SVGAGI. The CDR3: CASVRKGHYEQYF. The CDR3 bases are TGTGCCAGTGTCAGAAAGGGTCACTACGAGCAGTACTTC.

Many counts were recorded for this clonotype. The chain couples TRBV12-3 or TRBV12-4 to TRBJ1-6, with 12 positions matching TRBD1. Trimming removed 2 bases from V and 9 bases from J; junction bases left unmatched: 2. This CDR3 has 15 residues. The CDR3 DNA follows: TGTGCCAGCAGTTTAAGGGACAGGGGGCGTTCACCCCTCCACTTT. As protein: CASSLRDRGRSPLHF.

The CDR3 DNA is TGTGCCAGCAGTTTGGCAGGGGACATCTATGGCTACACCTTC. Translation: CASSLAGDIYGYTF. The rearrangement joins TRBV28 to TRBJ1-2, with a weak D call TRBD1 (6 bases). From germline, CDR1 is MDHEN and CDR2 SYDVKM. V was cut by 3 bases and J by 4 bases, with 12 bases left in between. This CDR3 region has 14 residues.

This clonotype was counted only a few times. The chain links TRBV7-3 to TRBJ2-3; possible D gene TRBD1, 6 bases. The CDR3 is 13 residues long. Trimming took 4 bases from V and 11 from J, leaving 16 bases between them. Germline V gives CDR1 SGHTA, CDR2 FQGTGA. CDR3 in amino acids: CASSSGDTLLQYF. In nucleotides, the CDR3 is TGTGCCAGCAGCTCTGGGGACACCCTGCTGCAGTATTTT.

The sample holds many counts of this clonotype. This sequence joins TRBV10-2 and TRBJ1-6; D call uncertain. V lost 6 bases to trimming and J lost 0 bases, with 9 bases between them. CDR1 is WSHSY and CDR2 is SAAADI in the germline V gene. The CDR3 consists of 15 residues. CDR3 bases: TGCGCCAGCAGGGGCGCGAGCTCCTATAATTCACCCCTCCACTTT. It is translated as CASRGASSYNSPLHF.

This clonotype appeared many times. The DNA of the CDR3 is TGTGCCACCAGTGAGTCAGGGGCGGGCCGGGACAATGAGCAGTTCTTC. This encodes CATSESGAGRDNEQFF. The chain joins TRBV24-1 to TRBJ2-1; D perhaps matches TRBD1 (6 bases). Per germline, CDR1 KGHDR and CDR2 SFDVKD. The CDR3 has 16 residues. Trimming stripped 4 bases from V and 5 bases from J, with 17 bases between.

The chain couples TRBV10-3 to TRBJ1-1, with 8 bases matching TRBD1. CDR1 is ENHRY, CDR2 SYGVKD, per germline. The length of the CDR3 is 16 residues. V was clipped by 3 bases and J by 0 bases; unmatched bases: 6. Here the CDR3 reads CAISDPDRAMNTEAFF. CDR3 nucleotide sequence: TGTGCCATCAGTGATCCGGACAGGGCCATGAACACTGAAGCTTTCTTT.

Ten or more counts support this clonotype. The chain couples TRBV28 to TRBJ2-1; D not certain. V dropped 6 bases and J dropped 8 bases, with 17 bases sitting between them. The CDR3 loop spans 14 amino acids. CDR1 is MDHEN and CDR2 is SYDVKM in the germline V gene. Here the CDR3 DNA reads TGTGCCAGCAGCAATAGAGCCGGAGACTATGAGCAGTTCTTC. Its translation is CASSNRAGDYEQFF. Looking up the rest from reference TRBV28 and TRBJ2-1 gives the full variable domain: DVKVTQSSRYLVKRTGEKVFLECVQDMDHENMFWYRQDPGLGLRLIYFSYDVKMKEKGDIPEGYSVSREKKERFSLILESASTNQTSMYLCASSNRAGDYEQFFGPGTRLTVL.

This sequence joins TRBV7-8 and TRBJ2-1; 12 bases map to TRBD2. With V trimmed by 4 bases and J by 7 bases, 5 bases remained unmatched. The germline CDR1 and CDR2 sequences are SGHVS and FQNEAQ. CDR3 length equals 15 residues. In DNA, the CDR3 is TGTGCCAGCAGCTGGCGACTAGCGGGAGTAAATGAGCAGTTCTTC. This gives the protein CASSWRLAGVNEQFF.

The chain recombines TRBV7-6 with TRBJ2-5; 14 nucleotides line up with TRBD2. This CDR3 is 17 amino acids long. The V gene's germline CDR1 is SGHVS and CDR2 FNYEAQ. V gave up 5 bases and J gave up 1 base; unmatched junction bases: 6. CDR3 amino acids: CASSKGLAGAGQETQYF. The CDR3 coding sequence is TGTGCCAGCAGCAAGGGACTAGCGGGAGCGGGCCAAGAGACCCAGTACTTC.

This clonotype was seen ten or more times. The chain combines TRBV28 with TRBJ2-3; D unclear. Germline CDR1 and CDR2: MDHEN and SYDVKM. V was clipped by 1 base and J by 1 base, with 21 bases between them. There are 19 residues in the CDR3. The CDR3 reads CASSLSPKDYPARTDTQYF. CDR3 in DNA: TGTGCCAGCAGTTTATCCCCCAAGGATTATCCGGCCCGCACAGATACGCAGTATTTT.